The 10 T cell receptor beta chains below all came from one sample that was sequenced in a study of tumour-infiltrating T cells in Burkitt lymphoma. Profiled with immunoSEQ multiplex PCR; TCRdb holds only in-frame clones, not every one. The table lists 3,000 to 5,000 clones, 14% of them singletons, with around a fifth in the top ten. The sequenced sample consisted of tumor tissue. Every receptor here comes from a human donor with Burkitt lymphoma.

The table lists this clone with a few counts. The rearrangement uses TRBV6-1 and TRBJ1-6, with TRBD1 matching over 12 bases. J was trimmed by 13 bases and V by 3 bases; bases with no gene match: 10. The CDR3 length is 16 residues. Germline lookup yields CDR1 MNHNS and CDR2 SASEGT. The CDR3 coding sequence is TGTGCCAGCAGTGACCTCCGGGACAGGGGGCTTTACCCCCTCCACTTT. This codes for CASSDLRDRGLYPLHF.

This clone was detected a few times. The gene calls are TRBV5-4 and TRBJ2-2; 11 nucleotides match TRBD2. The CDR3 is made up of 16 amino acids. With V trimmed by 4 bases and J by 8 bases, 10 bases remained unmatched. Germline lookup yields CDR1 SGHNT and CDR2 YYREEE (reference sequence). CDR3 DNA: TGTGCCAGCAGCCCTCTAGCGGGGGGACCCGGTGGGGAGCTGTTTTTT. Its translation is CASSPLAGGPGGELFF.

The rearrangement uses TRBV11-2 and TRBJ2-4; TRBD1 matches at 10 bases. Germline lookup yields CDR1 SGHAT and CDR2 FQNNGV. This CDR3 is 16 amino acids long. The junction had 7 bases not matched to a gene; V was cut back by 5 bases and J by 3 bases. This chain's CDR3 is CASSPRTGGVKNIQYF. The DNA of the CDR3 is TGTGCCAGCAGCCCCCGGACAGGGGGGGTCAAAAACATTCAGTACTTC.

The chain uses TRBV7-8 and TRBJ2-7, with 7 positions matching TRBD1. Germline CDR1 and CDR2: SGHVS and FQNEAQ. This CDR3 comprises 12 residues. The J segment lost 2 bases and the V segment lost 9 bases, leaving 4 bases of the junction unmatched. The CDR3 reads CARGDRAYEQYF. In DNA, the CDR3 is TGTGCCAGGGGGGACAGAGCCTACGAGCAGTACTTC.

This clone has just a few counts. The chain couples TRBV5-1 to TRBJ2-7; tentative D call: TRBD1 (6 bases). Trimming removed 0 bases at V and 3 bases at J, with 13 bases between. The CDR3 length is 15 residues. Per the germline V gene, CDR1 is SGHRS and CDR2 is YFSETQ. The CDR3 loop is CASSLAAGALYEQYF. The CDR3 DNA reads TGCGCCAGCAGCTTGGCCGCAGGGGCTCTCTACGAGCAGTACTTC.

The chain is built from TRBV7-9 and TRBJ2-7; 7 bases are a match to TRBD2. From germline, CDR1 is SEHNR and CDR2 FQNEAQ (reference sequence). With V trimmed by 3 bases and J by 0 bases, 8 bases remained unmatched. The CDR3 is made up of 16 amino acids. Here the CDR3 reads CASSLDLGGGSYEQYF. The CDR3 coding sequence is TGTGCCAGCAGCTTGGATTTGGGGGGGGGCTCCTACGAGCAGTACTTC.

V gene TRBV14 combines with J gene TRBJ2-1; TRBD1 agrees at 7 bases. CDR1 and CDR2 (germline): SGHDN, FVKESK. V lost 4 bases and J lost 7; bases outside the gene matches: 7. The CDR3 totals 14 residues. CDR3 nucleotide sequence: TGTGCCAGCAGCCTATCCGGGACAGTGAATGAGCAGTTCTTC. Translating it yields CASSLSGTVNEQFF.

The chain couples TRBV6-5 to TRBJ2-5; tentatively, D is TRBD1 (5 bases). Trimming cost V 5 bases and J 0 bases, with 7 bases left between them. Germline loops: CDR1 MNHEY, CDR2 SVGAGI. This CDR3 has 13 amino acids. The CDR3 is CASSQDNQETQYF. Here the CDR3 DNA reads TGTGCCAGCAGTCAGGACAACCAAGAGACCCAGTACTTC.

The J gene is TRBJ1-3, the V gene TRBV4-1; D ambiguous. Germline V gives CDR1 MGHRA, CDR2 YSYEKL. With 0 bases removed from V and 0 bases from J, the gap between germline ends came to 9 bases. This CDR3 has 16 amino acids. The CDR3 coding sequence is TGCGCCAGCAGCCAAGATCCGGGATTCTCTGGAAACACCATATATTTT. Translation gives CASSQDPGFSGNTIYF.

The chain employs TRBV18 and TRBJ2-7; D not certain. The CDR3 sequence is 12 residues long. Germline V gives CDR1 KGHSH, CDR2 LQKENI. Trimming took off 6 bases at V and 0 bases at J, with 6 bases between the two ends. As DNA, the CDR3 is TGTGCCAGCTCGTCAAGCTCCTACGAGCAGTACTTC. Its protein is CASSSSSYEQYF.